Sequencing of this T cell receptor beta chain was carried out in a study of low-dose radiotherapy and immunotherapy resistance in tumors (dated 2022 in TCRdb). General notes on the study: Cohort 1 received 0.5 Gy per fraction every 2 weeks, with a prescribed total PTV dose of 6.5 Gy. In Cohort 2, 1 Gy per fraction was delivered every two weeks, for a total of 13 Gy over 26 weeks. Patients were given nivolumab as a 240 mg flat dose every two weeks and ipilimumab at 1 mg/kg every six weeks, with both drugs delivered intravenously. Cyclophosphamide 200 mg/m2 was given intravenously every two weeks, one day before each radiation and immunotherapy administration. Starting on cycle 1 day 1, patients took 300 mg of aspirin by mouth once a day for four cycles. Randomization of trial participants into treatment groups was not performed. Eight patients were included in the translational analysis: three from the first dose cohort and the first five from the second dose cohort.

The time point label here, explained by the study, means: before trial treatment. The donors came from RACIN, which was a single-arm phase I dose-escalation trial that paired nivolumab and ipilimumab with aspirin, low-dose cyclophosphamide and low-dose radiotherapy. Patients were eligible if they had advanced solid tumors that were TIL-negative. The instrument given in TCRdb is Illumina HiSeq 2500. First-strand cDNA was synthesized with Superscript III and a set of TRAV- and TRBV-specific primers, covering both TCRalpha and TCRbeta chains. TCRs were amplified with Phusion for 15 to 25 PCR cycles using a constant-region primer together with the adapter attached to the V primers. The isolated mRNA was amplified using the MessageAmp II aRNA Amplification Kit, with in vitro transcription performed for 15 to 20 hours at 37 degrees C. mRNA for TCR sequencing was isolated with the Dynabeads mRNA DIRECT Purification Kit. Indexed Illumina adapters were added in a second roughly 25-cycle Phusion PCR, and the resulting products were purified with AMPure XP beads. Per the authors' processing: Custom Perl scripts were used to pool TCR sequences that encoded the same protein, to remove out-of-frame sequences, and to calculate the abundance of each clonotype. TCR sequences supported by only a single read were excluded from analysis. Shannon entropy, Gini index, clonality, richness, and the frequency of TCRs shared between repertoires were included as repertoire metrics. The public reads were reprocessed in TCRdb via fastp at Q25 and MiXCR, keeping in-frame beta chains. Every entry covers one CDR3 protein and lists the most common genes and DNA from its rows. The V and J calls and clone size are TCRdb's, not the authors'. The sample data list approximately 84,000 distinct CDR3 sequences, and roughly a sixth of these were observed just once. Roughly 2.8% of the sample is held by the ten biggest clonotypes.

The CDR3 spans 16 residues, from the cysteine through the phenylalanine. The entry retains the CDR3 DNA only, 48 bases that are in frame from base 1. The germline V gene (reference sequence) provides CDR1 LGHDT and CDR2 YNNKEL. Ends trimmed: V by 5 bases, J by 4 bases; bases unmatched to a gene: 11. This clonotype was picked up a small number of times. No cognate antigen has been identified for it. Base qualities are not at hand, and no much larger clone is one base apart. The clonotype was recovered from a male donor with prostate cancer. Material: PBMCs, obtained before treatment. The sequence joins TRBV3-1 to TRBJ2-5; 9 junctional bases match TRBD2. This receptor carries the CDR3 CASSSQGGGARETQYF. The sequenced DNA: TGTGCCAGCAGCTCCCAAGGCGGGGGGGCCAGAGAGACCCAGTACTTC.